This T cell receptor beta chain emerged from a study of early T cells in non-severe SARS-CoV-2 infection. This clonotype has a handful of counts. CDR3 length equals 15 residues. V shed 3 bases, J shed 1 base, and the junction held 4 bases outside the gene matches. The germline gives CDR1 SGHNT, CDR2 YYREEE (reference sequence). TCRdb reprocessed the 5' RACE reads with MiXCR, giving one entry per CDR3 protein. Of more than 95,000 distinct CDR3 sequences in the sample, 11% are singletons; the top ten hold just over 4.5%. The chain couples TRBV5-4 to TRBJ2-3, with 8 bases identical to TRBD2. The TCR sequence derives from an adult who was a healthcare worker with PCR-confirmed SARS-CoV-2 infection or an uninfected control (not recorded which). The material was whole blood, obtained at baseline. CDR3 nucleotides: TGTGCCAGCAGCTCCCAAGCGGGGGGCACAGATACGCAGTATTTT. Translating gives CASSSQAGGTDTQYF. Full variable domain (remainder filled in from reference TRBV5-4 and TRBJ2-3): ETGVTQSPTHLIKTRGQQVTLRCSSQSGHNTVSWYQQALGQGPQFIFQYYREEENGRGNFPPRFSGLQFPNYSSELNVNALELDDSALYLCASSSQAGGTDTQYFGPGTRLTVL.